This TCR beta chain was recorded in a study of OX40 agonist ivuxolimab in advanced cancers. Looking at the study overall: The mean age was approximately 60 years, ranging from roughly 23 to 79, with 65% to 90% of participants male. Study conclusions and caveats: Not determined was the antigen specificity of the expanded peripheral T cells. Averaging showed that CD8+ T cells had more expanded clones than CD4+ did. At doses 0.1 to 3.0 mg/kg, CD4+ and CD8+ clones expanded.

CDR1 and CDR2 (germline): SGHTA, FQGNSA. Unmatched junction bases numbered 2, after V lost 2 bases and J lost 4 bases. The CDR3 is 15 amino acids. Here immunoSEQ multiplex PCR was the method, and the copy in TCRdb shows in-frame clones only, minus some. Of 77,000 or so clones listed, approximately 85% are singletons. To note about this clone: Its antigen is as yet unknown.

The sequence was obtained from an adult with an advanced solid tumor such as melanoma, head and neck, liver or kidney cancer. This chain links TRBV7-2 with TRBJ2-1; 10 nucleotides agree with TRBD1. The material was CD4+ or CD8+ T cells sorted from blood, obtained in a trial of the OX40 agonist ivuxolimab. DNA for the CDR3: TGTGCCAGCAGCTTAACGGGACAGGGGTACAATGAGCAGTTCTTC. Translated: CASSLTGQGYNEQFF.